These 21 T cell receptor beta chains came from one sample sequenced in a study of T-cell reconstitution after alpha-beta-depleted transplantation in children. The authors prepared the TCRbeta library with unique molecular identifiers. TCRdb re-called the PCR reads with MiXCR, one entry per CDR3 protein. Of hundreds of thousands of distinct CDR3 sequences in the sample, about an eighth were seen once. The sequences come from PBMCs, collected before TCRalphabeta/CD19-depleted stem cell transplant. The receptor source for this set is a girl aged 2 to 9 with congenital amegakaryocytic thrombocytopenia, due to receive a stem cell transplant.

The sample holds many counts of this clonotype. The genes are TRBV12-3 or TRBV12-4 and TRBJ2-5, with 7 bases aligning to TRBD2. The CDR3 sequence is 15 residues long. V lost 3 bases and J lost 1; bases outside the gene matches: 5. In DNA form, the CDR3 reads TGTGCCAGCAGTTTGAGTGGGAGGGTCCAAGAGACCCAGTACTTC. Amino acids: CASSLSGRVQETQYF.

This clonotype was seen a handful of times. The chain carries TRBV5-1 and TRBJ2-7; the D gene is possibly TRBD1 (6 bases). Germline CDR1 is SGHRS and CDR2 is YFSETQ. The ends were cut back, 4 bases at V and 9 bases at J, with 17 bases in the middle. The CDR3 spans 13 residues. CDR3 coding DNA: TGCGCCAGCAGCGTGGGGACACTTGGGAGGCAGTACTTC. Translated, it gives CASSVGTLGRQYF. The entire variable domain, with the rest obtained from reference TRBV5-1 and TRBJ2-7, is as follows: KAGVTQTPRYLIKTRGQQVTLSCSPISGHRSVSWYQQTPGQGLQFLFEYFSETQRNKGNFPGRFSGRQFSNSRSEMNVSTLELGDSALYLCASSVGTLGRQYFGPGTRLTVT.

This clonotype was counted at least ten times. V usage is TRBV20-1 and J usage is TRBJ2-1; 13 bases are shared with TRBD2. V dropped 3 bases and J dropped 8; count of bases not matched to a gene: 7. The length of the CDR3 is 15 residues. Germline V lookup: CDR1 DFQATT, CDR2 SNEGSKA (reference sequence). Here the CDR3 DNA reads TGCAGTGCTAGCTCGGGACTAGCGGGACCAGATGAGCAGTTCTTC. This encodes CSASSGLAGPDEQFF.

This clonotype was seen ten or more times. The chain couples TRBV20-1 to TRBJ2-1; the match to TRBD2 covers 9 bases. The CDR3 is 17 amino acids. V lost 0 bases to trimming and J lost 8 bases; unmatched junction nucleotides: 14. Germline CDR1 DFQATT, CDR2 SNEGSKA (reference sequence). The CDR3: CSARDLWTSATSDEQFF. CDR3 DNA: TGCAGTGCTAGAGATTTATGGACTAGCGCTACTAGCGATGAGCAGTTCTTC.

The table lists this clonotype with a few counts. This chain joins TRBV20-1 and TRBJ2-1, with D unresolved. The CDR3 spans 16 residues. Germline V lookup: CDR1 DFQATT, CDR2 SNEGSKA (reference sequence). The CDR3 sequence: CSQLTTGSGYGNEQFF. Written as DNA, the CDR3 is TGCAGCCAACTAACCACCGGGTCCGGATACGGCAATGAGCAGTTCTTC.

In its sample, this clonotype was seen many times. The V gene is TRBV6-1, the J gene TRBJ2-3, with D uncertain. Germline V lookup: CDR1 MNHNS, CDR2 SASEGT. The CDR3 totals 15 residues. V dropped 6 bases and J dropped 2 bases, with 15 bases sitting between them. CDR3: CASSLTIDTTDTQYF. As DNA, the CDR3 is TGTGCCAGCAGCCTAACCATCGATACCACAGATACGCAGTATTTT.

This clonotype has ten or more counts. The chain couples TRBV7-3 to TRBJ2-2, with TRBD1 as a possible D gene (5 bases). Trimming pared 1 base from V and 1 base from J, leaving 10 bases between. This CDR3 is 16 amino acids long. Germline V lookup: CDR1 SGHTA, CDR2 FQGTGA. This chain's CDR3 is CASSLSRAMNTGELFF. CDR3 in DNA: TGTGCCAGCAGCTTAAGCAGGGCCATGAACACCGGGGAGCTGTTTTTT.

This clonotype was counted only a few times. The chain employs TRBV5-1 and TRBJ2-7, with D unclear. Trimming pared 3 bases from V and 0 bases from J, leaving 25 bases between. The CDR3 extends over 19 amino acids. Per the germline V gene, CDR1 is SGHRS and CDR2 is YFSETQ. The CDR3 nucleotides read TGCGCCAGCAGCTGGCGACTGAGCGAGACCCTCACCAGCTCCTACGAGCAGTACTTC. This codes for CASSWRLSETLTSSYEQYF.

Only a few counts were recorded for this clonotype. V usage is TRBV29-1 and J usage is TRBJ2-7; D gene uncertain. The CDR3 covers 14 residues. V lost 7 bases, J lost 2 bases, and 18 bases lay in between. The V gene's germline CDR1 is SQVTM and CDR2 ANQGSEA. CDR3 nucleotide sequence: TGCAGCGCTCAGGCAAGTAACGGGCCCTACGAGCAGTACTTC. The encoded protein is CSAQASNGPYEQYF.

This clonotype was seen ten or more times. This chain connects TRBV14 to TRBJ2-1; the D is unclear. From germline, CDR1 is SGHDN and CDR2 FVKESK. The CDR3 sequence is 13 residues long. V was cut by 2 bases and J by 9 bases, with 11 bases left in between. CDR3 amino acids: CASSQQGFLEQFF. CDR3 in DNA: TGTGCCAGCAGCCAACAAGGGTTTCTTGAGCAGTTCTTC.

Details on this clonotype: A much larger clone sits a single nucleotide away, making a read error possible. The chain links TRBV29-1 to TRBJ2-7; the match to TRBD1 covers 9 bases. The CDR3 is 15 amino acids. Germline V gene lookup returns CDR1 SQVTM and CDR2 ANQGSEA. DNA for the CDR3: TGCGGCGTTGAAGATTCGGGACAGGGCTTCTACGAGCAGTACTTC. It is translated as CGVEDSGQGFYEQYF.

The count of this clonotype is one. This may stem from a read error, because a much larger clone lies one nucleotide away. The DNA of the CDR3 is TGCGCCAGCAGCTTACAGGACGGAAACAATGAGCAGTTCTTC. Its protein is CASSLQDGNNEQFF. This chain joins TRBV5-1 and TRBJ2-1; TRBD1 is a possible D gene (5 bases). The germline V gene encodes CDR1 SGHRS and CDR2 YFSETQ. CDR3 length: 14 amino acids. The V end lost 2 bases, the J end lost 5 bases, and 11 bases lay between the germline ends.

This clonotype was seen more than once but under ten times. The chain employs TRBV12-3 or TRBV12-4 and TRBJ2-5, with 8 bases aligning to TRBD1. The CDR3 totals 16 residues. With 7 bases clipped from V and 7 bases from J, the junction kept 17 bases outside the gene matches. CDR3 loop: CASTTQRTGRTRTQYF. The CDR3 bases are TGTGCCAGCACCACACAACGGACAGGGCGTACCCGGACCCAGTACTTC.

In its sample, this clonotype was seen a few times. The chain combines TRBV20-1 with TRBJ2-7; 9 positions match TRBD1. Germline CDR1 is DFQATT and CDR2 is SNEGSKA (reference sequence). The V and J ends lost 1 base and 5 bases, in that order; junction bases with no gene match: 15. The CDR3 runs to 17 residues. CDR3 bases: TGCAGTGCTAGAGGCGGTAATCAGGGACAGGGAATTCACGAGCAGTACTTC. This encodes CSARGGNQGQGIHEQYF.

This clonotype was picked up many times. This sequence joins TRBV12-3 or TRBV12-4 and TRBJ2-4; tentatively, D is TRBD1 or TRBD2 (5 bases each). The CDR3 runs to 16 residues. The V and J ends lost 5 bases and 2 bases respectively, with 16 bases between them. The CDR3 coding sequence is TGTGCCAGCAGTGGTACGGGGCGTGTAACCAAAAACATTCAGTACTTC. Its translation: CASSGTGRVTKNIQYF.

The gene calls are TRBV20-1 and TRBJ2-3; the match to TRBD2 covers 7 bases. Germline CDR1 is DFQATT and CDR2 is SNEGSKA (reference sequence). The CDR3 spans 16 residues. V lost 0 bases to trimming and J lost 4 bases; unmatched junction nucleotides: 10. The CDR3 DNA reads as TGCAGTGCTAGAGATTACGCGGGAGTTGGGTCAGATACGCAGTATTTT. As protein: CSARDYAGVGSDTQYF.

This sequence joins TRBV20-1 and TRBJ2-1; 11 bases map to TRBD2. The CDR3 extends over 14 amino acids. Germline V gene lookup returns CDR1 DFQATT and CDR2 SNEGSKA (reference sequence). The CDR3 protein is CTYLSPSGRNEQFF. The CDR3 DNA sequence: TGCACCTACCTCTCTCCTAGCGGGAGGAATGAGCAGTTCTTC.

This clonotype was seen many times. J is TRBJ1-1 and V is TRBV7-9; D perhaps matches TRBD1 (5 bases). This CDR3 comprises 12 residues. CDR1 SEHNR and CDR2 FQNEAQ come from the germline V gene (reference sequence). V was trimmed by 1 base and J by 6 bases, leaving 6 bases between them. The CDR3: CASSLVGAEAFF. The CDR3 bases are TGTGCCAGCAGCTTAGTGGGGGCTGAAGCTTTCTTT. The full variable domain, its missing parts supplied by reference TRBV7-9 and TRBJ1-1, is DTGVSQNPRHKITKRGQNVTFRCDPISEHNRLYWYRQTLGQGPEFLTYFQNEAQLEKSRLLSDRFSAERPKGSFSTLEIQRTEQGDSAMYLCASSLVGAEAFFGQGTRLTVV.

In this sample, this clonotype turned up many times. The chain links TRBV7-9 to TRBJ2-3, with D perhaps matching TRBD2 (5 bases). Germline CDR1 is SEHNR and CDR2 is FQNEAQ (reference sequence). V was trimmed by 5 bases and J by 6 bases, leaving 15 bases between them. This CDR3 comprises 14 residues. The CDR3 DNA follows: TGTGCCAGCAGCCTCCCGGGGAAAAGGGATACGCAGTATTTT. Its translation is CASSLPGKRDTQYF. The whole variable domain, remainder taken from reference TRBV7-9 and TRBJ2-3, is DTGVSQNPRHKITKRGQNVTFRCDPISEHNRLYWYRQTLGQGPEFLTYFQNEAQLEKSRLLSDRFSAERPKGSFSTLEIQRTEQGDSAMYLCASSLPGKRDTQYFGPGTRLTVL.

This clonotype came up a few times. Mismatch with germline at one junction end may stem from a read error. This chain links TRBV28 with TRBJ1-5, with 7 bases identical to TRBD1. The CDR3 runs to 13 residues. Germline values: CDR1 MDHEN, CDR2 SYDVKM. The CDR3: CASSLNSNTGADF. The CDR3 DNA follows: TGTGCCAGCAGTTTAAATTCAAACACAGGGGCGGATTTT.

In its sample, this clonotype was seen many times. The V call is TRBV5-1, the J call TRBJ2-1; D gene ambiguous. Germline loops: CDR1 SGHRS, CDR2 YFSETQ. This CDR3 spans 11 amino acids. Trimming took off 4 bases at V and 5 bases at J, with 4 bases between the two ends. The CDR3 DNA is TGCGCCAGCAGCCCGGACAATGAGCAGTTCTTC. The encoded protein is CASSPDNEQFF.